Presented here are 29 T cell receptor beta chains from one specimen sequenced in a study of T cells after yellow fever vaccination. TCRdb re-called the 5' RACE reads with MiXCR, one entry per CDR3 protein. The sample yields approximately 90,000 distinct CDR3 sequences, 5.8% seen once. The material was CD8+ T cells sorted from PBMCs, obtained 10 days after the yellow fever booster vaccination. Source of these receptors: a man in his late teens or twenties who received the YFV17D yellow fever vaccine.

This clonotype was seen a few times. J is TRBJ2-3 and V is TRBV12-3 or TRBV12-4, with 8 bases fitting TRBD2. V shed 6 bases and J 2 bases; nucleotides not matched to a gene: 13. The CDR3 runs 17 residues. The CDR3 reads CASRFNSGASFTDTQYF. CDR3 in DNA: TGTGCCAGCAGATTTAATAGCGGGGCAAGCTTCACAGATACGCAGTATTTT.

This clonotype showed up just a few times. V is TRBV5-5 and J is TRBJ1-3; the D gene is possibly TRBD1 (6 bases). Germline-derived CDR1 and CDR2 are SGHKS and YYEKEE (reference sequence). The germline V and J ends were trimmed by 4 bases and 7 bases, with 15 bases remaining between them. CDR3 length: 14 amino acids. The CDR3 DNA reads TGTGCCAGCAGCAACAGACAGGACTGGAACACCATATATTTT. Amino acid sequence: CASSNRQDWNTIYF.

This clonotype has more than one count but fewer than ten. The V call is TRBV5-1, the J call TRBJ2-5; D may be TRBD1 (5 bases). The CDR3 extends over 15 amino acids. Germline V gene lookup returns CDR1 SGHRS and CDR2 YFSETQ. The V gene lost 0 bases and the J gene lost 2 bases, with 11 bases spanning the gap. The CDR3 here is CASSLVGAPQETQYF. CDR3 nucleotide sequence: TGCGCCAGCAGCTTGGTTGGGGCACCACAAGAGACCCAGTACTTC.

The chain uses TRBV12-3 or TRBV12-4 and TRBJ1-2; D unclear. Trimming took off 3 bases at V and 2 bases at J, with 7 bases between the two ends. The CDR3 sequence is 13 residues long. As DNA, the CDR3 is TGTGCCAGCAGTTTGAAACTAAACTATGGCTACACCTTC. It yields the protein CASSLKLNYGYTF.

This clonotype has only a few counts. The chain links TRBV5-1 to TRBJ1-6, with a tentative D call TRBD1 (5 bases). The germline V and J ends were trimmed by 4 bases and 0 bases, with 14 bases remaining between them. From germline, CDR1 is SGHRS and CDR2 YFSETQ. The CDR3 totals 17 residues. CDR3 in amino acids: CASSPGHESSYNSPLHF. CDR3 in DNA: TGCGCCAGCAGCCCTGGACATGAGAGCTCCTATAATTCACCCCTCCACTTT.

V and J are TRBV5-1 and TRBJ2-1, with 10 bases fitting TRBD2. Germline V gene lookup returns CDR1 SGHRS and CDR2 YFSETQ. This CDR3 has 15 amino acids. V gave up 2 bases and J gave up 8 bases; unmatched junction bases: 7. CDR3 nucleotides: TGCGCCAGCAGCTTCCAAGCGGGGGGGCCTCATGAGCAGTTCTTC. Encoded protein: CASSFQAGGPHEQFF.

The genes are TRBV13 and TRBJ2-5; no clear D gene. The V gene's germline CDR1 is PRHDT and CDR2 FYEKMQ (reference sequence). The V and J ends lost 3 bases and 0 bases respectively, with 8 bases between them. The CDR3 totals 14 residues. The CDR3 DNA reads TGTGCCAGCAGCTTGGTAGGGAACCAAGAGACCCAGTACTTC. Translated, it gives CASSLVGNQETQYF.

The chain couples TRBV3-1 to TRBJ2-5; 12 nucleotides agree with TRBD2. The CDR3 contains 19 residues. CDR1 is LGHDT, CDR2 YNNKEL, per germline (reference sequence). V lost 4 bases to trimming and J lost 7 bases; unmatched junction nucleotides: 19. The CDR3 spells CASSRGDLAGGNYGVTQYF. The CDR3 DNA is TGTGCCAGCAGCCGAGGGGACCTAGCGGGGGGGAACTATGGGGTGACCCAGTACTTC.

This clonotype came up many times. The rearrangement uses TRBV5-6 and TRBJ2-7, with 7 bases aligning to TRBD2. CDR3 length equals 16 residues. The germline V gene encodes CDR1 SGHDT and CDR2 YYEEEE. With 0 bases clipped from V and 1 base from J, the junction kept 7 bases outside the gene matches. The DNA for the CDR3 is TGTGCCAGCAGCTTGGGCGGGAGACGGTCTTCCTACGAGCAGTACTTC. Protein: CASSLGGRRSSYEQYF.

J is TRBJ1-1 and V is TRBV12-3 or TRBV12-4; D is possibly TRBD1 (6 bases). The CDR3 has 15 amino acids. The ends were cut back, 4 bases at V and 2 bases at J, with 14 bases in the middle. CDR3 sequence (DNA): TGTGCCAGCAGTTCCTACAGGGAAGTAAACACTGAAGCTTTCTTT. Amino acids: CASSSYREVNTEAFF.

This clonotype occurred a few times. The V and J genes are TRBV6-2 or TRBV6-3 and TRBJ1-6; TRBD1 is a possible D gene (5 bases). CDR1 is MNHEY, CDR2 SVGEGT, per germline. There are 17 residues in the CDR3. The V end was cut by 6 bases, the J end by 4 bases, with 19 bases between. DNA for the CDR3: TGTGCCAGCAGCAGTCCTGACGGGACCTTTTATAATTCACCCCTCCACTTT. It translates to CASSSPDGTFYNSPLHF.

The table lists this clonotype with a few counts. This sequence joins TRBV14 and TRBJ1-3; maybe TRBD1 (5 bases). The CDR3 runs 12 residues. V was cut by 6 bases and J by 9 bases, with 12 bases left in between. The germline gives CDR1 SGHDN, CDR2 FVKESK. The CDR3 coding sequence is TGTGCCAGCAGGGGATGGGGACTCACCATATATTTT. Encoded protein: CASRGWGLTIYF. The full variable domain, its missing parts supplied by reference TRBV14 and TRBJ1-3, is EAGVTQFPSHSVIEKGQTVTLRCDPISGHDNLYWYRRVMGKEIKFLLHFVKESKQDESGMPNNRFLAERTGGTYSTLKVQPAELEDSGVYFCASRGWGLTIYFGEGSWLTVV.

The rearrangement joins TRBV6-5 to TRBJ2-7; D assignment may be TRBD1 or TRBD2 (5 bases each). Germline CDR1 is MNHEY and CDR2 is SVGAGI. V was clipped by 5 bases and J by 2 bases, with 13 bases between them. The CDR3 is 14 residues long. CDR3 in DNA: TGTGCCAGCAGTCCGTCGGGGCCTACCTACGAGCAGTACTTC. This codes for CASSPSGPTYEQYF.

The V call is TRBV4-3, the J call TRBJ2-1; D may be TRBD1 (6 bases). This CDR3 has 16 amino acids. V lost 0 bases, J lost 8 bases, and 17 bases lay in between. Germline assignment: CDR1 LGHNA and CDR2 YSLEER. In nucleotides, the CDR3 is TGCGCCAGCAGCCAAGATAGGGGGTTCGATGGAGATGAGCAGTTCTTC. It translates to CASSQDRGFDGDEQFF.

This chain uses TRBV6-5 with TRBJ1-1; D is perhaps TRBD1 (5 bases). The germline V gene encodes CDR1 MNHEY and CDR2 SVGAGI. The CDR3 sequence is 14 residues long. Trimming removed 7 bases at V and 1 base at J, with 13 bases between. The CDR3 region has the DNA TGTGCCAGCACGCAGGGCCCCGGGAACACTGAAGCTTTCTTT. Its protein product is CASTQGPGNTEAFF.

This clonotype was observed a handful of times. The chain is built from TRBV7-9 and TRBJ2-7; D perhaps matches TRBD2 (5 bases). Germline CDR1 is SEHNR and CDR2 is FQNEAQ (reference sequence). CDR3 length equals 12 residues. The V and J ends lost 5 bases and 4 bases respectively, with 9 bases between them. The CDR3 reads CASSARDYEQYF. In nucleotides, the CDR3 is TGTGCCAGCAGCGCCCGGGATTACGAGCAGTACTTC.

The rearrangement links TRBV7-9 to TRBJ2-5; D is uncertain. Trimming took off 4 bases at V and 2 bases at J, with 11 bases between the two ends. The germline V gene has CDR1 SEHNR and CDR2 FQNEAQ (reference sequence). The CDR3 length is 14 residues. The CDR3 is CASSSLSQQETQYF. The CDR3 bases are TGTGCCAGCAGCTCCCTGTCCCAACAAGAGACCCAGTACTTC.

This chain joins TRBV11-2 and TRBJ2-1; D is undetermined. Germline V gene sequence: CDR1 SGHAT, CDR2 FQNNGV. V lost 3 bases, J lost 7 bases, and 16 bases lay in between. This CDR3 spans 15 amino acids. The CDR3 region has the DNA TGTGCCAGCAGCTTTCACACCCTCTCACGAAATGAGCAGTTCTTC. This sequence encodes CASSFHTLSRNEQFF.

This clonotype was counted ten times or more. This chain uses TRBV5-1 with TRBJ2-5, with no clear D. From germline, CDR1 is SGHRS and CDR2 YFSETQ. The CDR3 length is 16 residues. The ends were cut back, 0 bases at V and 4 bases at J, with 16 bases in the middle. The CDR3 DNA reads as TGCGCCAGCAGCTTGGATCCCGGCCAGAAGGGAGAGACCCAGTACTTC. Translating gives CASSLDPGQKGETQYF.

This clonotype was seen many times. The V and J genes are TRBV6-5 and TRBJ2-3, with D perhaps matching TRBD1 or TRBD2 (6 bases each). Germline CDR1 MNHEY, CDR2 SVGAGI. Between the trimmed V and J ends, which lost 2 bases and 2 bases, there was a span of 14 bases. This CDR3 contains 16 residues. In DNA form, the CDR3 reads TGTGCCAGCAGTTACGGCAAGGGGGGACTCACAGATACGCAGTATTTT. It codes for CASSYGKGGLTDTQYF.

There are many counts of this clonotype. CDR3 in amino acids: CASSDASDTGELFF. The CDR3 DNA sequence: TGTGCCAGCAGTGACGCTAGCGACACCGGGGAGCTGTTTTTT. The chain links TRBV6-4 to TRBJ2-2, with a possible D match to TRBD2 (6 bases). The CDR3 spans 14 residues. CDR1 and CDR2 from the germline V gene are MRHNA and SNTAGT. V was clipped by 2 bases and J by 3 bases, with 7 bases between them.

This clonotype was counted many times. The CDR3 loop reads CASSPTGGGGYTF. The DNA for the CDR3 is TGCGCCAGCAGCCCGACAGGGGGTGGTGGCTACACCTTC. V and J are TRBV5-1 and TRBJ1-2; 9 nucleotides line up with TRBD1. Germline loops: CDR1 SGHRS, CDR2 YFSETQ. The CDR3 totals 13 residues. With V trimmed by 4 bases and J by 7 bases, 5 bases remained unmatched.

This clonotype was picked up many times. DNA of the CDR3: TGCAGCGTTACCCTCGGGGGGACCCAGTACTTC. Encoded protein: CSVTLGGTQYF. The chain is built from TRBV29-1 and TRBJ2-5, with D maybe TRBD2 (6 bases). CDR1 is SQVTM and CDR2 is ANQGSEA in the germline V gene. This CDR3 is built from 11 residues. Trimming stripped 5 bases from V and 7 bases from J, with 11 bases between.

The rearrangement joins TRBV4-3 to TRBJ1-2; D might be TRBD1 (5 bases). The CDR3 is made up of 15 amino acids. Germline loops: CDR1 LGHNA, CDR2 YSLEER. Trimming pared 5 bases from V and 0 bases from J, leaving 13 bases between. The CDR3 DNA follows: TGCGCCAGCAGCACTCGGGGCGATCCTAACTATGGCTACACCTTC. This translates into CASSTRGDPNYGYTF.

This clonotype was found a few times. This chain uses TRBV18 with TRBJ1-1; D is perhaps TRBD1 (5 bases). V shed 2 bases and J shed 6 bases, with 10 bases lying between them. The CDR3 consists of 13 residues. The germline CDR1 and CDR2 sequences are KGHSH and LQKENI. CDR3 sequence: CASSPIGTSEAFF. CDR3 sequence (DNA): TGTGCCAGCTCACCAATCGGGACCTCTGAAGCTTTCTTT.

The gene calls are TRBV6-5 and TRBJ1-1; D is ambiguous. The V end lost 1 base, the J end lost 4 bases, and 7 bases lay between the germline ends. CDR1 and CDR2 from the germline V gene are MNHEY and SVGAGI. The CDR3 runs 13 residues. CDR3 region: CASSYYGSTEAFF. The CDR3 region has the DNA TGTGCCAGCAGTTACTATGGGAGCACTGAAGCTTTCTTT.

This clonotype was seen a handful of times. The rearrangement joins TRBV15 to TRBJ1-1; D gene uncertain. The CDR3 loop spans 15 amino acids. Germline V CDR1 and CDR2: LNHNV, YYDKDF (reference sequence). The V gene lost 0 bases and the J gene lost 1 base, with 9 bases spanning the gap. CDR3 nucleotide sequence: TGTGCCACCAGCAGAGATAGGGATCCGAACACTGAAGCTTTCTTT. This codes for CATSRDRDPNTEAFF.

This sequence joins TRBV7-9 and TRBJ2-1; 11 bases are a match to TRBD1. The junction had 4 bases not matched to a gene; V was cut back by 3 bases and J by 3 bases. This CDR3 spans 16 amino acids. From germline, CDR1 is SEHNR and CDR2 FQNEAQ (reference sequence). Here the CDR3 reads CASSFEDRGLYNEQFF. The CDR3, as DNA: TGTGCCAGCAGCTTTGAGGACAGGGGGCTCTACAATGAGCAGTTCTTC.

This clonotype was found a few times. J is TRBJ2-7 and V is TRBV5-1; D could derive from TRBD1 or TRBD2 (5 bases each). The CDR3 is made up of 12 amino acids. Germline CDR1 and CDR2: SGHRS and YFSETQ. The V and J ends lost 4 bases and 4 bases respectively, with 9 bases between them. CDR3 nucleotides: TGCGCCAGCAGCCGTTGGGGGTACGAGCAGTACGTC. It codes for CASSRWGYEQYV.